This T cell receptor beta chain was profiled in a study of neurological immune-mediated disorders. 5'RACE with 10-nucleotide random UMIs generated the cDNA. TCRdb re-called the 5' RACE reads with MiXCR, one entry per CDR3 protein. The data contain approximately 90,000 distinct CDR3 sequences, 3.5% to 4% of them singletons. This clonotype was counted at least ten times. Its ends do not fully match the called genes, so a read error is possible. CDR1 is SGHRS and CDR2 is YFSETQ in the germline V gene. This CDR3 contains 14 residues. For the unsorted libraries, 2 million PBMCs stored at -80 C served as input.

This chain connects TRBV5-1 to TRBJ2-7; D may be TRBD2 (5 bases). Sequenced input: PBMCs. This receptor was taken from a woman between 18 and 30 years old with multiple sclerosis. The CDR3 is CASSLVPSSNEQYF. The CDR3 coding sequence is TGCGCCAGCAGCTTGGTTCCTAGCTCCAACGAGCAGTACTTC.